This entry features one T cell receptor (beta chain) sequence. CDR3 size: 13 residues. V shed 8 bases, J shed 2 bases, and the junction held 2 bases outside the gene matches. Germline V gene lookup returns CDR1 KGHSH and CDR2 LQKENI. Only in-frame clones appear in the TCRdb table, and some are missing; sequencing was by immunoSEQ multiplex PCR. The sample has about 160,000 clones; 82% are singletons. The sample originates from a study of blood T cell repertoires in COVID-19. The overall study: Spain, Italy and the United States supplied samples that represented acute and convalescent COVID-19.

What was sequenced was peripheral blood. The clonotype comes from a woman aged 80 or over with acute or convalescent COVID-19. The chain is built from TRBV18 and TRBJ1-3, with TRBD1 identical over 8 bases. The CDR3 region has the DNA TGTGCCAGCCTACAGGGGGCTGGAAACACCATATATTTT. Translated, it gives CASLQGAGNTIYF.